Below, 5 T cell receptor beta chains from the same sample are listed, as sequenced in a study of lymphopenia after photon versus proton radiotherapy. This table comes from immunoSEQ multiplex PCR, and its TCRdb copy is limited to in-frame clones, with some not included. The data show tens of thousands of clones, over 85% seen once. The source was peripheral blood, collected from a patient treated with photon-based radiotherapy. The receptors were gathered from a woman in her fifties or sixties with cholangiocarcinoma.

This rearrangement joins TRBV19 to TRBJ1-4; D perhaps matches TRBD1 (6 bases). CDR3 length: 14 amino acids. The germline gives CDR1 LNHDA, CDR2 SQIVND (reference sequence). Between the trimmed V and J ends, which lost 4 bases and 10 bases, there was a span of 16 bases. CDR3: CASSTTGVFGKLFF. The DNA of the CDR3 is TGTGCCAGTAGTACGACAGGTGTGTTCGGAAAACTGTTTTTT.

The chain combines TRBV11-3 with TRBJ2-2, with D perhaps assigned TRBD1 or TRBD2 (5 bases each). The length of the CDR3 is 15 residues. The V gene's germline CDR1 is SGHNT and CDR2 YENEEA. The germline V and J ends were trimmed by 5 bases and 6 bases, with 16 bases remaining between them. As DNA, the CDR3 is TGTGCCAGCAGCCGTGGGGGAGTTAGGGCCGGGGAGCTGTTTTTT. It yields the protein CASSRGGVRAGELFF.

The gene calls are TRBV7-8 and TRBJ2-5; D possibly corresponds to TRBD2 (5 bases). The germline gives CDR1 SGHVS, CDR2 FQNEAQ. The V end was cut by 2 bases, the J end by 5 bases, with 21 bases between. This CDR3 is built from 17 residues. The CDR3 loop reads CASSLSRTGLLVETQYF. CDR3 bases: TGTGCCAGCAGCTTATCCCGGACCGGACTTTTAGTGGAGACCCAGTACTTC. Drawing the rest from reference TRBV7-8 and TRBJ2-5, the complete variable domain is GAGVSQSPRYKVAKRGQDVALRCDPISGHVSLFWYQQALGQGPEFLTYFQNEAQLDKSGLPSDRFFAERPEGSVSTLKIQRTQQEDSAVYLCASSLSRTGLLVETQYFGPGTRLLVL.

This clone was found once. The CDR3 spells CASSHDDWGGYGYTF. The DNA of the CDR3 is TGCGCCAGCAGCCACGATGATTGGGGTGGCTATGGCTACACCTTC. This chain links TRBV4-1 with TRBJ1-2; D not certain. CDR1 and CDR2 from the germline V gene are MGHRA and YSYEKL. Trimming took 3 bases from V and 4 from J, leaving 15 bases between them. This CDR3 is 15 amino acids long.

This clone was counted only a few times. This chain joins TRBV6-6 and TRBJ1-2; 7 bases map to TRBD1. Germline CDR1 reads MNHNY; CDR2 reads SVGAGI (reference sequence). V was clipped by 6 bases and J by 2 bases; unmatched bases: 6. The CDR3 is made up of 14 amino acids. CDR3 residues: CASRLTGINYGYTF. CDR3 DNA: TGTGCCAGCAGGTTGACAGGGATAAACTATGGCTACACCTTC.